This is a list of T cell receptor beta chains from one sample in a study of T cell responses to AZD1222 COVID-19 vaccine. Repertoires were generated with immunoSEQ multiplex PCR, while TCRdb's copy carries only in-frame clones and drops some. The sample yields over 150,000 clones, roughly nine tenths seen once. This material consisted of peripheral blood, taken on day 0 of MenACWY control vaccination. These receptors were obtained from an adult in good health. Each CDR3 is given with its conserved first and last residue. A D gene is named only where the DNA matches it firmly. Clone size appears in some rows only: once, few, many, or a class for an expanded clone.

clone_size: NA; j_call: TRBJ2-7; d_call: TRBD1; v_call: TRBV6-5; cdr3_nt: TGTGCCAGCAATCGCAGGGGGAGCTCCTACGAGCAGTACTTC; cdr3_aa: CASNRRGSSYEQYF
clone_size: NA; j_call: TRBJ2-5; d_call: NA; v_call: TRBV28; cdr3_nt: TGTGCCAGCAGTTTCTTGTCCCGAGAGACCCAGTACTTC; cdr3_aa: CASSFLSRETQYF
clone_size: NA; j_call: TRBJ2-4; d_call: TRBD2; v_call: TRBV16; cdr3_nt: TGTGCCAGCAGCCAAGCGCGGGGGGGCGGGAGAGTCAAAAACATTCAGTACTTC; cdr3_aa: CASSQARGGGRVKNIQYF
clone_size: NA; j_call: TRBJ2-3; d_call: NA; v_call: TRBV5-5; cdr3_nt: TGTGCCAGCAGCTTCCGACAGGTTACTAGCACAGATACGCAGTATTTT; cdr3_aa: CASSFRQVTSTDTQYF
clone_size: NA; j_call: TRBJ1-2; d_call: NA; v_call: TRBV28; cdr3_nt: TGTGCTTATCAAGGGAACTATGGCTACACCTTC; cdr3_aa: CAYQGNYGYTF
clone_size: NA; j_call: TRBJ1-2; d_call: TRBD1; v_call: TRBV18; cdr3_nt: TGTGCCAGCTCACCACCGACAGGGGGCGCAACTGATGGCTACACCTTC; cdr3_aa: CASSPPTGGATDGYTF
clone_size: few; j_call: TRBJ1-4; d_call: NA; v_call: TRBV5-4; cdr3_nt: TGTGCCAGCAGCGGCGCGGGGGGGATGGATGAAAAACTGTTTTTT; cdr3_aa: CASSGAGGMDEKLFF
clone_size: NA; j_call: TRBJ1-2; d_call: TRBD1; v_call: TRBV19; cdr3_nt: TGTGCCAGTAGTATCGGACAGGGGCGGAATGGCTACACCTTC; cdr3_aa: CASSIGQGRNGYTF
clone_size: NA; j_call: TRBJ2-1; d_call: TRBD2; v_call: TRBV7-9; cdr3_nt: TGTGCCAGCACCCCGGGTGGGCTAGCGGGAAACAATGAGCAGTTCTTC; cdr3_aa: CASTPGGLAGNNEQFF
clone_size: few; j_call: TRBJ2-7; d_call: NA; v_call: TRBV15; cdr3_nt: TGTGCCACCAGCCCCCGACGGGCAGGTCCGAGCTCCTACGAGCAGTACTTC; cdr3_aa: CATSPRRAGPSSYEQYF
clone_size: NA; j_call: TRBJ1-1; d_call: TRBD1; v_call: TRBV19; cdr3_nt: TGTGCCAGTAGTATTCGAACAGGGGGTCTCGGTAGAGGCTTAAACACTGAAGCTTTCTTT; cdr3_aa: CASSIRTGGLGRGLNTEAFF
clone_size: NA; j_call: TRBJ1-2; d_call: TRBD1; v_call: TRBV7-9; cdr3_nt: TGTGCCAGCAGCTTTGGACAGGGGAACTATGGCTACACCTTC; cdr3_aa: CASSFGQGNYGYTF
clone_size: NA; j_call: TRBJ1-5; d_call: TRBD1; v_call: TRBV7-2; cdr3_nt: TGTGCCAGCAGCCAAGGGGGCGGGGGCGATCAGCCCCAGCATTTT; cdr3_aa: CASSQGGGGDQPQHF
clone_size: NA; j_call: TRBJ1-4; d_call: TRBD1; v_call: TRBV24-1; cdr3_nt: TGTGCCACCAGTTCTCCAGGACAGGGTAATGAAAAACTGTTTTTT; cdr3_aa: CATSSPGQGNEKLFF
clone_size: NA; j_call: TRBJ2-3; d_call: NA; v_call: TRBV28; cdr3_nt: TGTGCCAGCAGCCAGGCGTGGGGTCGCGGAGATACGCAGTATTTT; cdr3_aa: CASSQAWGRGDTQYF
clone_size: NA; j_call: TRBJ2-5; d_call: NA; v_call: TRBV6-1; cdr3_nt: TGTGCCAGCAGTGAGGTTTTGGGGGGTGTAAAAGAGACCCAGTACTTC; cdr3_aa: CASSEVLGGVKETQYF
clone_size: NA; j_call: TRBJ2-1; d_call: NA; v_call: TRBV29-1; cdr3_nt: TGCAGCGTTGCCGGGCAGGTGCACTACAATGAGCAGTTCTTC; cdr3_aa: CSVAGQVHYNEQFF
clone_size: NA; j_call: TRBJ1-4; d_call: NA; v_call: TRBV5-6; cdr3_nt: TGTGCCAGCAGCCGGGTGAATGAAAAACTGTTTTTT; cdr3_aa: CASSRVNEKLFF
clone_size: few; j_call: TRBJ1-5; d_call: NA; v_call: TRBV28; cdr3_nt: TGTGCCAGCCTCCGTCCGTCCTCAGGGGGCAATCAGCCCCAGCATTTT; cdr3_aa: CASLRPSSGGNQPQHF
clone_size: NA; j_call: TRBJ2-3; d_call: NA; v_call: TRBV3-1/TRBV3-2; cdr3_nt: TGTGCCAGCAGTTCAGGGGGGGTATACACAGATACGCAGTATTTT; cdr3_aa: CASSSGGVYTDTQYF
clone_size: NA; j_call: TRBJ2-3; d_call: NA; v_call: TRBV3-1/TRBV3-2; cdr3_nt: TGTGCCAGCAGCCAATACAAGGGGGGGAGCACAGATACGCAGTATTTT; cdr3_aa: CASSQYKGGSTDTQYF
clone_size: NA; j_call: TRBJ1-2; d_call: NA; v_call: TRBV20-1; cdr3_nt: TGCAGTGGCGGACGGTCCTATGGCTACACCTTC; cdr3_aa: CSGGRSYGYTF
clone_size: NA; j_call: TRBJ1-2; d_call: NA; v_call: TRBV9; cdr3_nt: TGTGCCAGCAGCGTAGGGGCAGGGAATAACTATGGCTACACCTTC; cdr3_aa: CASSVGAGNNYGYTF
clone_size: few; j_call: TRBJ2-3; d_call: TRBD2; v_call: TRBV15; cdr3_nt: TGTGCCACCAGCTCTGGGCGCGGGGGGGCCATATCAGATACGCAGTATTTT; cdr3_aa: CATSSGRGGAISDTQYF
clone_size: NA; j_call: TRBJ1-6; d_call: NA; v_call: TRBV7-6; cdr3_nt: TGTGCCAGCAGCTTAGAAGCCCGGGGTAGCTCCTATAATTCACCCCTCCACTTT; cdr3_aa: CASSLEARGSSYNSPLHF
clone_size: NA; j_call: TRBJ2-2; d_call: TRBD1; v_call: TRBV6-2/TRBV6-3; cdr3_nt: TGTGCCAGCAGCCAGGACAGGGGAGGGTCCGGGGAGCTGTTTTTT; cdr3_aa: CASSQDRGGSGELFF
clone_size: NA; j_call: TRBJ1-1; d_call: TRBD1; v_call: TRBV5-1; cdr3_nt: TGCGCCAGCAGCTTAATACCCTCCGGGACAGGGAGAACTGAAGCTTTCTTT; cdr3_aa: CASSLIPSGTGRTEAFF
clone_size: NA; j_call: TRBJ1-1; d_call: NA; v_call: TRBV12-3/TRBV12-4; cdr3_nt: TGTGCCAGCAGTTTTGGCCAAAACACTGAAGCTTTCTTT; cdr3_aa: CASSFGQNTEAFF
clone_size: NA; j_call: TRBJ1-4; d_call: TRBD1; v_call: TRBV15; cdr3_nt: TGTGCCGCTCGGACAGGACTTTCTGAAAAACTGTTTTTT; cdr3_aa: CAARTGLSEKLFF
clone_size: NA; j_call: TRBJ1-2; d_call: NA; v_call: TRBV5-1; cdr3_nt: TGCGCCAGCAGCTTACTACAGGGAGGAGGCTACACCTTC; cdr3_aa: CASSLLQGGGYTF
clone_size: NA; j_call: TRBJ1-6; d_call: TRBD1; v_call: TRBV7-9; cdr3_nt: TGTGCCAGCAGCTTTCAGGGGGGTAATTCACCCCTCCACTTT; cdr3_aa: CASSFQGGNSPLHF
clone_size: NA; j_call: TRBJ2-7; d_call: NA; v_call: TRBV11-3; cdr3_nt: TGTGCCAGCAGCTTAATAAGCTCCTACGAGCAGTACTTC; cdr3_aa: CASSLISSYEQYF
clone_size: NA; j_call: TRBJ2-1; d_call: TRBD2; v_call: TRBV7-9; cdr3_nt: TGTGCCAGCAGCCCCGACGGACTAGCGGGGAATGAGCAGTTCTTC; cdr3_aa: CASSPDGLAGNEQFF
clone_size: NA; j_call: TRBJ1-2; d_call: NA; v_call: TRBV5-6; cdr3_nt: TGTGCCAGCAGCCGGGATTTCCCCTATGGCTACACCTTC; cdr3_aa: CASSRDFPYGYTF
clone_size: NA; j_call: TRBJ2-2; d_call: NA; v_call: TRBV6-2/TRBV6-3; cdr3_nt: TGTGCCAGCAGTTACCGCCAGGTTGGCCCGGGGAGCTATACCGGGGAGCTGTTTTTT; cdr3_aa: CASSYRQVGPGSYTGELFF
clone_size: NA; j_call: TRBJ1-2; d_call: NA; v_call: TRBV6-6; cdr3_nt: TGTGCCAGCAACGAACCGACGGCTTACAACTATGGCTACACCTTC; cdr3_aa: CASNEPTAYNYGYTF
clone_size: NA; j_call: TRBJ2-1; d_call: TRBD1; v_call: TRBV7-6; cdr3_nt: TGTGCCAGCAGCGGAACGGACAGGCTTACCTACAATGAGCAGTTCTTC; cdr3_aa: CASSGTDRLTYNEQFF
clone_size: NA; j_call: TRBJ1-2; d_call: TRBD1; v_call: TRBV28; cdr3_nt: TGTGCCAGCAGTTTATCGGGACAGGGATATGGCTACACCTTC; cdr3_aa: CASSLSGQGYGYTF
clone_size: NA; j_call: TRBJ2-7; d_call: TRBD1; v_call: TRBV2; cdr3_nt: TGTGCCAGCAGCTGGGACAGGGGGAAGGACGAGCAGTACTTC; cdr3_aa: CASSWDRGKDEQYF
clone_size: once; j_call: TRBJ2-5; d_call: NA; v_call: TRBV10-1; cdr3_nt: TGCGCCAGCAGTGAGTCGCTCCGACAGGAGACCCAGTACTTC; cdr3_aa: CASSESLRQETQYF
clone_size: NA; j_call: TRBJ2-5; d_call: TRBD2; v_call: TRBV10-3; cdr3_nt: TGTGCCATCAGGAGGGCGCTAGCGGGACAGGAGACCCAGTACTTC; cdr3_aa: CAIRRALAGQETQYF